A single sample gave rise to the 28 T cell receptor beta chains below, sequenced in a study of blood T cell repertoires in COVID-19 (dated by TCRdb to 2018 to 2021). Libraries were prepared through the immunoSEQ multiplex PCR assay. What TCRdb holds here is the immuneACCESS table cut down to in-frame rearrangements. Part of the clones is not present; checked against another copy, under half of the missing clones reflect an unresolved V gene, and the others are unexplained. Within this sample are around 220,000 clones, with 82% of them counted one time only. The ten largest account for approximately 8% of the sample. The sample taken for sequencing was peripheral blood. These receptors came from a woman aged 80 or over with COVID-19, enrolled during active disease.

The rearrangement links TRBV27 to TRBJ2-5, with D possibly being TRBD1 (6 bases). The CDR3 has 14 amino acids. Germline assignment: CDR1 MNHEY and CDR2 SMNVEV (reference sequence). V was pared by 2 bases and J by 0 bases, with 7 bases between. In nucleotides, the CDR3 is TGTGCCAGCAGTTTAGGGGACAACCAAGAGACCCAGTACTTC. It translates to CASSLGDNQETQYF.

V and J are TRBV19 and TRBJ2-3; D is uncertain. Germline V gene data show CDR1 as LNHDA and CDR2 as SQIVND (reference sequence). This CDR3 spans 13 amino acids. V was pared by 5 bases and J by 2 bases, with 8 bases between. CDR3 DNA sequence: TGTGCCAGTAGTTCCTTATACACAGATACGCAGTATTTT. Translated, it gives CASSSLYTDTQYF.

This chain connects TRBV30 to TRBJ2-1, with D perhaps matching TRBD1 (6 bases). Germline lookup yields CDR1 GTSNPN and CDR2 SVGIG (reference sequence). CDR3 length equals 13 residues. Trimming took off 3 bases at V and 4 bases at J, with 10 bases between the two ends. The CDR3, as DNA: TGTGCCTGGAGGGACAGCCTATACAATGAGCAGTTCTTC. Its translation is CAWRDSLYNEQFF.

The V and J genes are TRBV28 and TRBJ2-3, with 12 bases that match TRBD2. The CDR3 is 17 amino acids. CDR1 is MDHEN, CDR2 SYDVKM, per germline. V trimming: 5 bases; J trimming: 1 base; junction bases outside the gene matches: 7. The CDR3, as DNA: TGTGCCAGCAGTGGGACCGGGACTAGCGGGCGCACAGATACGCAGTATTTT. This translates into CASSGTGTSGRTDTQYF.

J is TRBJ2-5 and V is TRBV15; a weak D match, TRBD2 (6 bases). The V end was cut by 6 bases, the J end by 2 bases, with 10 bases between. The CDR3 is 13 residues long. Looked up from germline, CDR1 is LNHNV and CDR2 is YYDKDF (reference sequence). Here the CDR3 DNA reads TGTGCCACCAGGGAGGGAACTCAAGAGACCCAGTACTTC. Translating it yields CATREGTQETQYF.

This chain connects TRBV5-1 to TRBJ1-5; TRBD1 aligns across 7 bases. The CDR3 spans 15 residues. V trimming: 5 bases; J trimming: 1 base; junction bases outside the gene matches: 6. Germline V gives CDR1 SGHRS, CDR2 YFSETQ. The CDR3 DNA reads as TGCGCCAGCAGTCGCGCAGGGGGAAGCAATCAGCCCCAGCATTTT. Its protein is CASSRAGGSNQPQHF.

This clone came up a few times. V gene TRBV7-2 combines with J gene TRBJ2-1, with D perhaps matching TRBD2 (5 bases). The V gene's germline CDR1 is SGHTA and CDR2 FQGNSA. The CDR3 consists of 14 residues. Trimming took 3 bases from V and 8 from J, leaving 14 bases between them. The CDR3 spells CASSLRRAADEQFF. The CDR3 DNA is TGTGCCAGCAGCTTGAGGCGGGCTGCCGATGAGCAGTTCTTC.

V gene TRBV6-5 combines with J gene TRBJ1-3; D gene unclear. The germline V gene has CDR1 MNHEY and CDR2 SVGAGI. V lost 6 bases to trimming and J lost 0 bases, with 12 bases between them. The CDR3 has 15 amino acids. CDR3 sequence (DNA): TGTGCCAGCAGGGCAGGACTGCGCTCTGGAAACACCATATATTTT. It yields the protein CASRAGLRSGNTIYF.

The chain employs TRBV7-9 and TRBJ1-4, with a tentative D call TRBD1 (6 bases). The CDR3 consists of 15 residues. CDR1 and CDR2 (germline): SEHNR, FQNEAQ (reference sequence). V dropped 6 bases and J dropped 3 bases, with 14 bases sitting between them. CDR3 sequence reads: CASRPPGVANEKLFF. In nucleotides, the CDR3 is TGTGCCAGCAGACCCCCAGGGGTGGCTAATGAAAAACTGTTTTTT.

The genes are TRBV5-1 and TRBJ1-6, with TRBD1 as a possible D gene (6 bases). This CDR3 spans 16 amino acids. The germline V gene has CDR1 SGHRS and CDR2 YFSETQ. V was shortened by 0 bases and J by 4 bases, with 11 bases between the two germline ends. Here the CDR3 DNA reads TGCGCCAGCAGCTTGGAGGGGGTTATGTATAATTCACCCCTCCACTTT. Translating it yields CASSLEGVMYNSPLHF.

The chain carries TRBV9 and TRBJ2-3; 7 nucleotides agree with TRBD2. The V gene's germline CDR1 is SGDLS and CDR2 YYNGEE. The V gene end was trimmed by 0 bases and the J gene end by 2 bases; junction bases not matched to a gene: 12. CDR3 size: 18 residues. CDR3 loop: CASSVVMVATSVTDTQYF. CDR3 in DNA: TGTGCCAGCAGCGTAGTAATGGTGGCCACTAGCGTCACAGATACGCAGTATTTT.

The chain couples TRBV9 to TRBJ1-6, with D perhaps TRBD1 (6 bases). Germline V gene data show CDR1 as SGDLS and CDR2 as YYNGEE. The CDR3 sequence is 14 residues long. The V end was cut by 2 bases, the J end by 7 bases, with 10 bases between. CDR3 DNA: TGTGCCAGCAGCGTCAGACAGGAGAATTCACCCCTCCACTTT. Protein sequence: CASSVRQENSPLHF.

The table lists this clone with a few counts. This chain connects TRBV7-2 to TRBJ2-7, with D maybe TRBD1 (5 bases). Trimming pared 5 bases from V and 2 bases from J, leaving 7 bases between. This CDR3 has 12 amino acids. Germline-derived CDR1 and CDR2 are SGHTA and FQGNSA. CDR3 region: CASSRGPYEQYF. The CDR3 region has the DNA TGTGCCAGCAGCAGGGGCCCCTACGAGCAGTACTTC. Full variable domain (missing parts from reference TRBV7-2 and TRBJ2-7): GAGVSQSPSNKVTEKGKDVELRCDPISGHTALYWYRQSLGQGLEFLIYFQGNSAPDKSGLPSDRFSAERTGGSVSTLTIQRTQQEDSAVYLCASSRGPYEQYFGPGTRLTVT.

The chain joins TRBV19 to TRBJ1-5; 8 bases match TRBD1. CDR1 and CDR2 from the germline V gene are LNHDA and SQIVND (reference sequence). The CDR3 extends over 18 amino acids. With 3 bases clipped from V and 2 bases from J, the junction kept 12 bases outside the gene matches. The CDR3 DNA reads as TGTGCCAGTAGTATTGGGCGGCAGGGGGCCGAACGCAATCAGCCCCAGCATTTT. Encoded protein: CASSIGRQGAERNQPQHF. Full variable domain (rest looked up from reference TRBV19 and TRBJ1-5): DGGITQSPKYLFRKEGQNVTLSCEQNLNHDAMYWYRQDPGQGLRLIYYSQIVNDFQKGDIAEGYSVSREKKESFPLTVTSAQKNPTAFYLCASSIGRQGAERNQPQHFGDGTRLSIL.

The chain has TRBV28 and TRBJ1-1; D not certain. This CDR3 region has 13 residues. V was trimmed by 8 bases and J by 2 bases, leaving 12 bases between them. Germline loops: CDR1 MDHEN, CDR2 SYDVKM. DNA for the CDR3: TGTGCCAGCTTTTCAAACAGAAACACTGAAGCTTTCTTT. It is translated as CASFSNRNTEAFF.

The gene calls are TRBV28 and TRBJ1-1; 12 positions match TRBD1. The J segment lost 3 bases and the V segment lost 5 bases, leaving 4 bases of the junction unmatched. Germline V gives CDR1 MDHEN, CDR2 SYDVKM. The CDR3 runs to 15 residues. In nucleotides, the CDR3 is TGTGCCAGCAGTGGGACAGGGGGCGCTGACACTGAAGCTTTCTTT. This translates into CASSGTGGADTEAFF.

J is TRBJ1-3 and V is TRBV7-9; TRBD1 agrees at 9 bases. Germline CDR1 is SEHNR and CDR2 is FQNEAQ (reference sequence). Trimming took 5 bases from V and 3 from J; bases not matched to a gene: 5. This CDR3 is 15 amino acids long. The CDR3 nucleotides are TGTGCCAGCAGCCTTCGACAGGGGGGTGGAAACACCATATATTTT. This sequence encodes CASSLRQGGGNTIYF.

The chain carries TRBV10-3 and TRBJ2-7; a possible D gene is TRBD1 (6 bases). This CDR3 has 12 residues. The V and J ends lost 3 bases and 6 bases respectively, with 9 bases between them. Per the germline V gene, CDR1 is ENHRY and CDR2 is SYGVKD. The CDR3, as DNA: TGTGCCATCAGTGACAGGGGTCGCGAGCAGTACTTC. It specifies CAISDRGREQYF.

This clone has only a few counts. The chain joins TRBV7-2 to TRBJ2-1; TRBD2 aligns across 8 bases. The germline CDR1 and CDR2 sequences are SGHTA and FQGNSA. J lost 8 bases, V lost 6 bases, and 15 bases had no gene match. This CDR3 spans 16 amino acids. CDR3 sequence: CASRSGSGAMGDEQFF. The CDR3 nucleotides are TGTGCCAGCAGGTCCGGTAGCGGGGCTATGGGGGATGAGCAGTTCTTC.

The chain joins TRBV6-5 to TRBJ2-4, with D perhaps matching TRBD1 (5 bases). This CDR3 has 15 amino acids. Germline values: CDR1 MNHEY, CDR2 SVGAGI. V gave up 6 bases and J gave up 2 bases, with 14 bases separating them. For the CDR3, the DNA is TGTGCCAGCAGAGGGGAAAGAGGATCCAAAAACATTCAGTACTTC. Its translation is CASRGERGSKNIQYF.

This clone appeared a single time. V gene TRBV5-4 combines with J gene TRBJ1-6; a weak D match, TRBD1 (5 bases). Germline values: CDR1 SGHNT, CDR2 YYREEE (reference sequence). The ends were cut back, 2 bases at V and 6 bases at J, with 9 bases in the middle. The CDR3 runs to 14 residues. The CDR3 nucleotides are TGTGCCAGCAGCTTCCAGGGTACTAATTCACCCCTCCACTTT. This translates into CASSFQGTNSPLHF.

This clone was observed a handful of times. The CDR3, as DNA: TGTGCCAGCAGTATCAACAGGGCTAGGGGCTACACCTTC. Translation: CASSINRARGYTF. The J gene is TRBJ1-2, the V gene TRBV12-3 or TRBV12-4; D might be TRBD1 (6 bases). CDR3 size: 13 residues. V dropped 5 bases and J dropped 8 bases, with 15 bases sitting between them.

J is TRBJ2-2 and V is TRBV10-3, with unresolved D. CDR3 length: 15 residues. Germline V CDR1 and CDR2: ENHRY, SYGVKD. V was shortened by 3 bases and J by 1 base, with 9 bases between the two germline ends. This chain's CDR3 is CAISDRNRNTGELFF. The DNA of the CDR3 is TGTGCCATCAGTGACAGGAACCGGAACACCGGGGAGCTGTTTTTT.

The chain links TRBV6-6 to TRBJ1-2; D may be TRBD1 (5 bases). This CDR3 is 15 amino acids long. V shed 0 bases and J shed 8 bases, with 16 bases lying between them. CDR1 and CDR2 (germline): MNHNY, SVGAGI (reference sequence). The CDR3: CASSYSSGGGGGYTF. CDR3 DNA: TGTGCCAGCAGTTACTCGTCCGGGGGAGGTGGCGGCTACACCTTC.

This clone was seen more than once but under ten times. The chain couples TRBV3-1 (or the pseudogene TRBV3-2) to TRBJ1-4; 9 bases align to TRBD1. The CDR3 is 15 amino acids. Trimming cost V 3 bases and J 8 bases; bases outside gene matches: 7. From germline, CDR1 is LGHDT and CDR2 YNNKEL (reference sequence). CDR3 in amino acids: CASSQGDRGMEKLFF. The DNA for the CDR3 is TGTGCCAGCAGCCAGGGAGACAGGGGGATGGAAAAACTGTTTTTT.

The V gene is TRBV19, the J gene TRBJ1-5; no definite D call. The CDR3 is 13 residues long. Germline assignment: CDR1 LNHDA and CDR2 SQIVND (reference sequence). The V gene lost 2 bases and the J gene lost 6 bases, with 8 bases spanning the gap. DNA of the CDR3: TGTGCCAGTAGTATACAGGCGATTCAGCCCCAGCATTTT. Encoded protein: CASSIQAIQPQHF. The full variable domain, rest sourced from reference TRBV19 and TRBJ1-5, is DGGITQSPKYLFRKEGQNVTLSCEQNLNHDAMYWYRQDPGQGLRLIYYSQIVNDFQKGDIAEGYSVSREKKESFPLTVTSAQKNPTAFYLCASSIQAIQPQHFGDGTRLSIL.

This clone appeared once. The chain links TRBV5-8 to TRBJ2-3; 8 nucleotides match TRBD2. The CDR3 has 16 residues. CDR1 SGHTS and CDR2 YDEGEE come from the germline V gene. With 4 bases clipped from V and 2 bases from J, the junction kept 9 bases outside the gene matches. The CDR3, as DNA: TGTGCCAGCAGCCACCTGCGGGGGGCCCTCACAGATACGCAGTATTTT. Residues: CASSHLRGALTDTQYF.

The chain uses TRBV28 and TRBJ1-2, with 7 positions matching TRBD1. This CDR3 is built from 13 residues. The V and J ends lost 6 bases and 4 bases, in that order; junction bases with no gene match: 5. From germline, CDR1 is MDHEN and CDR2 SYDVKM. As DNA, the CDR3 is TGTGCCAGCAGAAAAGGGGGCGGCTATGGCTACACCTTC. Residues: CASRKGGGYGYTF.